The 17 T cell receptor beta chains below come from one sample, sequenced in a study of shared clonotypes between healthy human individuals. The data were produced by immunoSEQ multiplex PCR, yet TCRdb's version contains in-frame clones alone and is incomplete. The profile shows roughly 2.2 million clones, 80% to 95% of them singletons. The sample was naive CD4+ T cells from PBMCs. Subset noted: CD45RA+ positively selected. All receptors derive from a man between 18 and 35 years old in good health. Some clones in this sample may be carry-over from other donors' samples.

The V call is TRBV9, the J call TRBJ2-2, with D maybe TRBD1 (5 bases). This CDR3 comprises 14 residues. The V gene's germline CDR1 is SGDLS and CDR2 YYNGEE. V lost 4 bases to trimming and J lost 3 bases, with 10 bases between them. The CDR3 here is CASSTRADTGELFF. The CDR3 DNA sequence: TGTGCCAGCAGCACCAGGGCTGACACCGGGGAGCTGTTTTTT.

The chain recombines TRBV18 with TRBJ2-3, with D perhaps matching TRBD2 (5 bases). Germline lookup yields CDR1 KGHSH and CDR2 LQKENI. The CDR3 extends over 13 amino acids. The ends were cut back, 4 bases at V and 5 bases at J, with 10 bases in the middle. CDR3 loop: CASSLEGKDTQYF. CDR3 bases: TGTGCCAGCTCACTAGAGGGAAAAGATACGCAGTATTTT.

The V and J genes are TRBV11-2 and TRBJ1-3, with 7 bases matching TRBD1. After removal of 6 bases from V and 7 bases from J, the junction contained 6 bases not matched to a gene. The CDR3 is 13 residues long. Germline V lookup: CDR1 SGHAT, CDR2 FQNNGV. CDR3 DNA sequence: TGTGCCAGCAGTAACGGACAGGTTAACACCATATATTTT. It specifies CASSNGQVNTIYF.

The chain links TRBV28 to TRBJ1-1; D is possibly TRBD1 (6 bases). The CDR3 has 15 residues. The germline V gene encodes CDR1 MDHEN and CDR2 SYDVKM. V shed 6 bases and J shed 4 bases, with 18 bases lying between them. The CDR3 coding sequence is TGTGCCAGCAGGCGATACAGGGTTGGGGCCACTGAAGCTTTCTTT. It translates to CASRRYRVGATEAFF.

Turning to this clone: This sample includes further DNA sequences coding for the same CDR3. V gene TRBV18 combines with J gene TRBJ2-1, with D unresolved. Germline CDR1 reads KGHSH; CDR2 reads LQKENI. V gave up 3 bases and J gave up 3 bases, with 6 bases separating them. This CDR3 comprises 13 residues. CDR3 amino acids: CASSPALYNEQFF. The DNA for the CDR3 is TGTGCCAGCTCACCCGCCCTCTACAATGAGCAGTTCTTC. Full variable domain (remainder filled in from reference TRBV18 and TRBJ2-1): NAGVMQNPRHLVRRRGQEARLRCSPMKGHSHVYWYRQLPEEGLKFMVYLQKENIIDESGMPKERFSAEFPKEGPSILRIQQVVRGDSAAYFCASSPALYNEQFFGPGTRLTVL.

CDR3 residues: CASSPVIRIADTYNEQFF. CDR3 bases: TGTGCCAGCAGCCCCGTGATCAGAATAGCGGACACTTACAATGAGCAGTTCTTC. This chain uses TRBV9 with TRBJ2-1; D is possibly TRBD2 (6 bases). From germline, CDR1 is SGDLS and CDR2 YYNGEE. The V gene lost 4 bases and the J gene lost 4 bases, with 24 bases spanning the gap. The CDR3 extends over 18 amino acids.

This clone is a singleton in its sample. In DNA, the CDR3 is TGCGCCAGCAGCTTGTCCGGGGTCAACACCGGGGAGCTGTTTTTT. Encoded protein: CASSLSGVNTGELFF. This sequence joins TRBV5-1 and TRBJ2-2, with a possible D match to TRBD2 (5 bases). Trimming removed 1 base at V and 2 bases at J, with 9 bases between. The CDR3 length is 15 residues. Germline V gene lookup returns CDR1 SGHRS and CDR2 YFSETQ.

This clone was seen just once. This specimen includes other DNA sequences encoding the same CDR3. The CDR3 here is CASSLAASTDTQYF. In nucleotides, the CDR3 is TGTGCCAGCAGCTTAGCAGCTAGCACAGATACGCAGTATTTT. The chain carries TRBV7-6 and TRBJ2-3; D gene unclear. Germline loops: CDR1 SGHVS, CDR2 FNYEAQ. This CDR3 comprises 14 residues. Trimming stripped 0 bases from V and 0 bases from J, with 4 bases between.

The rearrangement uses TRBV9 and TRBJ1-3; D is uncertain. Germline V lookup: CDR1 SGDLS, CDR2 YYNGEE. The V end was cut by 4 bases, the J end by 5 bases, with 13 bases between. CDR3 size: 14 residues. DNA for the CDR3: TGTGCCAGCAGCCCGTCGCTGGGAAGAAACACCATATATTTT. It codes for CASSPSLGRNTIYF. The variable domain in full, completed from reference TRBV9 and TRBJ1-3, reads DSGVTQTPKHLITATGQRVTLRCSPRSGDLSVYWYQQSLDQGLQFLIQYYNGEERAKGNILERFSAQQFPDLHSELNLSSLELGDSALYFCASSPSLGRNTIYFGEGSWLTVV.

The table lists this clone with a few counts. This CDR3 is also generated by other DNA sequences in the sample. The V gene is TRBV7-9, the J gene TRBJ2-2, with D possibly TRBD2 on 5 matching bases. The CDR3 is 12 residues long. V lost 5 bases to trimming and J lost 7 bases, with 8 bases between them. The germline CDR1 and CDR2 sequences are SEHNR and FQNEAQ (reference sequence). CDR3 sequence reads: CASSPRGGELFF. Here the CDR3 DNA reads TGTGCCAGCAGCCCACGGGGCGGGGAGCTGTTTTTT.

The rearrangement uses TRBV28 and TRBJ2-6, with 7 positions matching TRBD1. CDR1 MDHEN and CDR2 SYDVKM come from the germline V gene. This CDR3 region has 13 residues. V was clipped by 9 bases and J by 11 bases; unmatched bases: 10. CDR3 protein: CASRRDSLDVLTF. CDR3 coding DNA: TGTGCCAGTCGTCGGGACAGCTTAGACGTCCTGACTTTC.

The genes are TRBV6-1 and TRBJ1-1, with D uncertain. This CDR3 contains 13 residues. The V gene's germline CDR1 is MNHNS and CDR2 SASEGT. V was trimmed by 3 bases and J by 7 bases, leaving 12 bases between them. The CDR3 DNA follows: TGTGCCAGCAGTGACAGGCTAGGTGGTGAAGCTTTCTTT. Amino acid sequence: CASSDRLGGEAFF.

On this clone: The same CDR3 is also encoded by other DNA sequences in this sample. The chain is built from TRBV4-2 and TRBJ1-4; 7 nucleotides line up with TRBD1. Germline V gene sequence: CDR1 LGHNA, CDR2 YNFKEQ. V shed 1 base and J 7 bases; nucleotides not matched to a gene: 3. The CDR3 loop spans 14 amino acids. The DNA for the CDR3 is TGTGCCAGCAGCCAAGGATCAGGGGGTGAAAAACTGTTTTTT. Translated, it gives CASSQGSGGEKLFF.

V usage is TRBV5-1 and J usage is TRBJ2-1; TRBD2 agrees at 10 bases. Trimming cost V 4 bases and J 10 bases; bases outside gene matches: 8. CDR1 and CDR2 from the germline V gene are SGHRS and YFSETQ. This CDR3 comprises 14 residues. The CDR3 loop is CASSRPVAGGEQFF. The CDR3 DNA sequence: TGCGCCAGCAGCCGGCCGGTAGCGGGAGGAGAGCAGTTCTTC.

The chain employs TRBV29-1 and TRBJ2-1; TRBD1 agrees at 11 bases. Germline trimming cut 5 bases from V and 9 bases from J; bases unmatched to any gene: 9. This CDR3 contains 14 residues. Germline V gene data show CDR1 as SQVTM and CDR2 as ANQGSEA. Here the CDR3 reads CSVKTGTGGSEQFF. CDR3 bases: TGCAGCGTTAAAACCGGGACAGGGGGTAGTGAGCAGTTCTTC.

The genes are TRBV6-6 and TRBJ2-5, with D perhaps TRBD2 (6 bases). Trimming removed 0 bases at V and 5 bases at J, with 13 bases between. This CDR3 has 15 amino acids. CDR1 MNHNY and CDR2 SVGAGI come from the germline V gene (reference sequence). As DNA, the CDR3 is TGTGCCAGCAGTTACTCTAAAGGGGCGGGGGAGACCCAGTACTTC. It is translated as CASSYSKGAGETQYF.

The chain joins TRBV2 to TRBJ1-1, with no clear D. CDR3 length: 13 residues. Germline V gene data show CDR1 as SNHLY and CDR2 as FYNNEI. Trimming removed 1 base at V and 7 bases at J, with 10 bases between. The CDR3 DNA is TGTGCCAGCAGTGAAGGTTTCGGGTTTGAAGCTTTCTTT. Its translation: CASSEGFGFEAFF.